The source of this TCR beta chain is a study of cytomegalovirus exposure and HLA in healthy donors. General study results and limits: In a later analysis, V- and J-gene trimming of beta chains associated with a DCLRE1C missense variant, replicated independently. Rarity held for most TCR sequences, but there were some public TCRs that occurred in many donors.

The sample holds one count of this clone. Antigen: not known. In the PCR, 60 Vbeta and 13 Jbeta primers were used. Profiled with immunoSEQ multiplex PCR; TCRdb holds only in-frame clones, not every one. The sample contains under 250,000 clones, 70% to 80% of which appear only once. Trimming removed 0 bases from V and 3 bases from J; junction bases left unmatched: 8. The CDR3 totals 15 residues. Germline CDR1 is GTSNPN and CDR2 is SVGIG (reference sequence). The V call is TRBV30, the J call TRBJ2-7, with 7 nucleotides matching TRBD1. This TCR came from a male donor in good health and CMV-seronegative. The sequenced sample was PBMCs. The CDR3 nucleotides read TGTGCCTGGAGTGTTCAACAGGGGCTAGTCTACGAGCAGTACTTC. Amino acids: CAWSVQQGLVYEQYF.